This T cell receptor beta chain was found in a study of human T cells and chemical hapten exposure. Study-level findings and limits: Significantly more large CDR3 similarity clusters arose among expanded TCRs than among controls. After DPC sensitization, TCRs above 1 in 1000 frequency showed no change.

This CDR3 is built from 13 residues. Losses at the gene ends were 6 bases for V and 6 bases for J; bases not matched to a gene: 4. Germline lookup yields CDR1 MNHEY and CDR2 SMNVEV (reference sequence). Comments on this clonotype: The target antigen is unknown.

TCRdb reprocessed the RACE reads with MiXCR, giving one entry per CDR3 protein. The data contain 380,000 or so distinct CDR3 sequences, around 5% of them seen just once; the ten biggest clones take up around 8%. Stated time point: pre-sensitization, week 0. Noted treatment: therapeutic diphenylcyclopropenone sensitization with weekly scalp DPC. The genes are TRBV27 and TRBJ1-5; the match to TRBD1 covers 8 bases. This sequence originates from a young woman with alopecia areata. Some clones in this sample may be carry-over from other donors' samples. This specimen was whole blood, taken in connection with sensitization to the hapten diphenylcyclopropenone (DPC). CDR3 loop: CASRSDRGQPQHF. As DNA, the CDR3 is TGTGCCAGCAGATCAGACAGGGGTCAGCCCCAGCATTTT.